This T cell receptor (beta chain) originates from a study of T-cell reconstitution after alpha-beta-depleted transplantation in children. Construction of the TCRbeta library involved unique molecular identifiers. MiXCR was run by TCRdb on the PCR reads, yielding one entry per CDR3 protein. Among 600,000 to 700,000 distinct CDR3 sequences listed, roughly 15% were seen once. V gave up 1 base and J gave up 14 bases; unmatched junction bases: 5. Germline V gene data show CDR1 as SGHVS and CDR2 as FNYEAQ. CDR3 size: 12 residues. The chain has TRBV7-6 and TRBJ2-1, with 7 positions matching TRBD2. The TCR sequence derives from a human donor who donated a stem cell graft to a child with acute myeloid leukemia. The source material was PBMCs from the stem cell graft donor, sampled from the stem cell graft. CDR3 sequence reads: CASSLGGDYKFF. CDR3 DNA sequence: TGTGCCAGCAGCTTAGGTGGGGACTATAAGTTCTTC.